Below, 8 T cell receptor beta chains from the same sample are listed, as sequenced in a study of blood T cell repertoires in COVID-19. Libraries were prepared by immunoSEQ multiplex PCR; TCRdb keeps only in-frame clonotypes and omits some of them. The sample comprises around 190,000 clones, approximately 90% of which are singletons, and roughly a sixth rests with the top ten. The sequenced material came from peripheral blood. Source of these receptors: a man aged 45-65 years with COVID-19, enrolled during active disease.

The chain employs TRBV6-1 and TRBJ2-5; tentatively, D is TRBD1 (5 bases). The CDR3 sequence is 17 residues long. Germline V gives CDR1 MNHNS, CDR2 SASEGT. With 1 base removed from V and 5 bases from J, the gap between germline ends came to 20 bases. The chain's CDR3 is CASSEVGWGASGETQYF. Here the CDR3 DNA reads TGTGCCAGCAGTGAAGTGGGGTGGGGCGCGTCCGGGGAGACCCAGTACTTC.

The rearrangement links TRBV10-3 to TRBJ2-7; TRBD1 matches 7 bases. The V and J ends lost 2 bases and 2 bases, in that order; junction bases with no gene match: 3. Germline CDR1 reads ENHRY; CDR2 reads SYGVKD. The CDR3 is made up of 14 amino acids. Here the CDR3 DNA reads TGTGCCATCAGTGAGGGACAGGACCCCTACGAGCAGTACTTC. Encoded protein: CAISEGQDPYEQYF.

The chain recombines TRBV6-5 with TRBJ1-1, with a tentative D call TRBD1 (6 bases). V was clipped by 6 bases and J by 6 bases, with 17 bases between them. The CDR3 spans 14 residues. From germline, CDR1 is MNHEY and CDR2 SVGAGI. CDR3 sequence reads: CASSESGGLSEAFF. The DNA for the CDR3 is TGTGCCAGCAGCGAGTCGGGGGGCTTATCTGAAGCTTTCTTT.

The DNA for the CDR3 is TGTGCCAGCAGCCAACCTGGACAGGGGTTAGGAAACACCATATATTTT. Translated: CASSQPGQGLGNTIYF. This rearrangement joins TRBV4-2 to TRBJ1-3; TRBD1 matches at 9 bases. J gave up 4 bases and V 2 bases, and 6 bases lay outside the gene matches. The CDR3 has 16 residues. Germline V gene data show CDR1 as LGHNA and CDR2 as YNFKEQ.

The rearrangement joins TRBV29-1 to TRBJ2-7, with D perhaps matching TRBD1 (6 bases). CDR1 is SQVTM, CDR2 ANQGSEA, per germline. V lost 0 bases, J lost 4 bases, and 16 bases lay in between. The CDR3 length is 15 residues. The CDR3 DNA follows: TGCAGCGTTGAAGATCTTTCCAGGGGAAGGTACGAGCAGTACTTC. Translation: CSVEDLSRGRYEQYF.

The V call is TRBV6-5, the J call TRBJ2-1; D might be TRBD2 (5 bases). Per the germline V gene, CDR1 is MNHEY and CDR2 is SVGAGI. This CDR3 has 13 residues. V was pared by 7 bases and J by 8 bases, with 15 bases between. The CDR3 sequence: CASKGLALDEQFF. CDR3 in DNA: TGTGCCAGCAAAGGACTGGCTTTGGATGAGCAGTTCTTC.

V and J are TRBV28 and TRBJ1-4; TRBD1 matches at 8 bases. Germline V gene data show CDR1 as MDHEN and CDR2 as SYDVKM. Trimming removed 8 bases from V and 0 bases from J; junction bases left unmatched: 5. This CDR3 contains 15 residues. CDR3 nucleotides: TGTGCCAGCCGGAGGACAGGGCCAACTAATGAAAAACTGTTTTTT. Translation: CASRRTGPTNEKLFF.

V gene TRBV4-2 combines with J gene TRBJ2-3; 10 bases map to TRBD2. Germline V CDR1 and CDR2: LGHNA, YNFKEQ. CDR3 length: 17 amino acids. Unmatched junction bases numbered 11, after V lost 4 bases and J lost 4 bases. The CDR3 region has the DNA TGTGCCAGCAGCCCTTCCTCTAGCGGGAGTATATCAGATACGCAGTATTTT. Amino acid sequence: CASSPSSSGSISDTQYF.